This is a list of T cell receptor beta chains from one sample in a study of shared T cell receptors in the human thymus. The repertoire was sequenced with immunoSEQ multiplex PCR; TCRdb's copy has only in-frame clones and lacks some. The sample lists about 380,000 clones; approximately 95% were seen once. Material: thymocytes. The source is a human donor. The CDR3 runs from the conserved cysteine through the conserved F or W. The order of the fields is D gene, J gene, V gene, CDR3 DNA, CDR3 protein. D genes are given only for firm matches.

>TRBD2|TRBJ2-1|TRBV28
TGTGCCAGCAGTTTTTTCGGACTAGCGGGAGGAGACCATGAGCAGTTCTTC
CASSFFGLAGGDHEQFF
>NA|TRBJ1-1|TRBV10-3
TGTGCCATCAGTGGGAACACTGAAGCTTTCTTT
CAISGNTEAFF
>NA|TRBJ2-2|TRBV29-1
TGCAGCGTTGAAGAGGTCTCGGCGGATAACACCGGGGAGCTGTTTTTT
CSVEEVSADNTGELFF
>TRBD1|TRBJ2-2|TRBV7-3
TGTGCCAGCAGCCTAACCGGGACAGGGGTAACCGGGGAGCTGTTTTTT
CASSLTGTGVTGELFF
>NA|TRBJ2-7|TRBV9
TGTGCCAGCAGCTCACGACAGTCATCCTACGAGCAGTACTTC
CASSSRQSSYEQYF
>TRBD1|TRBJ1-3|TRBV10-3
TGTGCCATCAGTGAGTCGGGACAGGGAAACACCATATATTTT
CAISESGQGNTIYF
>TRBD1|TRBJ2-3|TRBV29-1
TGCAGCGTTGTTGACAGGGGAGATACGCAGTATTTT
CSVVDRGDTQYF
>TRBD1|TRBJ1-5|TRBV28
TGTGCCAGCAGCGAGAGTGGGACAGACAATCAGCCCCAGCATTTT
CASSESGTDNQPQHF
>TRBD2|TRBJ2-1|TRBV5-4
TGTGCCAGCAGATGGGGCAGTAGGAGAACCGGGACTAGCGTCTACAATGAGCAGTTCTTC
CASRWGSRRTGTSVYNEQFF
>NA|TRBJ2-5|TRBV7-2
TGTGCCAGCAGCTTAGGGATAGGCGGGATCCAAGAGACCCAGTACTTC
CASSLGIGGIQETQYF
>NA|TRBJ2-3|TRBV18
TGTGCCAGCTCACCTCTGGGGCGGCCGAGCACAGATACGCAGTATTTT
CASSPLGRPSTDTQYF
>NA|TRBJ2-7|TRBV14
TGTGCCAGCAGCCTAATACCCGGGACTCTCCCCTACGAGCAGTACTTC
CASSLIPGTLPYEQYF
>TRBD2|TRBJ2-3|TRBV4-3
TGCGCCAGCAGCCACGCCCTCCGACTAGCGGAGACTAGCACAGATACGCAGTATTTT
CASSHALRLAETSTDTQYF
>TRBD1|TRBJ1-1|TRBV5-6
TGTGCCAGCAGCCCACTCCGGACAGGGGGCGGTGAAGCTTTCTTT
CASSPLRTGGGEAFF